The rows below give T cell receptor beta chains drawn from one sample of a study of shared clonotypes between healthy human individuals. Only in-frame clones appear in the TCRdb table, and some are missing; sequencing was by immunoSEQ multiplex PCR. The table records roughly 1,800,000 clones, about 94% of them present only once. Source material: naive CD8+ T cells sorted from blood. These receptors were obtained from a young man in good health. CDR3s include the opening cysteine and the closing phenylalanine or tryptophan. D genes are given only for firm matches. Rows give clone size only sometimes, using once, few, many, or a class for an expanded clone.

v_gene: TRBV7-6
len: 16
d_gene: TRBD1
j_gene: TRBJ2-2
abundance: once
CDR3nt: TGTGCCAGCAGCCTAATGACAGGGGCGAACACCGGGGAGCTGTTTTTT
CDR3aa: CASSLMTGANTGELFF

v_gene: TRBV6-6
len: 13
d_gene: .
j_gene: TRBJ2-7
abundance: .
CDR3nt: TGTGCCAGCACCCCTCGACCCGCGGACGAGCAGTACTTC
CDR3aa: CASTPRPADEQYF

v_gene: TRBV10-2
len: 14
d_gene: .
j_gene: TRBJ2-2
abundance: .
CDR3nt: TGCGCCAGCACCTTCCAGCAAGTCACCGGGGAGCTGTTTTTT
CDR3aa: CASTFQQVTGELFF

v_gene: TRBV27
len: 15
d_gene: .
j_gene: TRBJ2-7
abundance: .
CDR3nt: TGTGCCAGCAGTCCTTACGCGCTATCTACCTACGAGCAGTACTTC
CDR3aa: CASSPYALSTYEQYF

v_gene: TRBV7-6
len: 17
d_gene: TRBD2
j_gene: TRBJ2-3
abundance: .
CDR3nt: TGTGCCAGCAGCTTCTATAGCGGGGGGGCCGGCACAGATACGCAGTATTTT
CDR3aa: CASSFYSGGAGTDTQYF

v_gene: TRBV11-2
len: 16
d_gene: TRBD2
j_gene: TRBJ2-7
abundance: .
CDR3nt: TGTGCCAGCAGCTTGGACCCCGGGGGGGAGCTCTACGAGCAGTACTTC
CDR3aa: CASSLDPGGELYEQYF

v_gene: TRBV27
len: 14
d_gene: TRBD1
j_gene: TRBJ2-7
abundance: once
CDR3nt: TGTGCCAGCAGTCCAGGGGGCAACGTCTACGAGCAGTACTTC
CDR3aa: CASSPGGNVYEQYF

v_gene: TRBV13
len: 15
d_gene: TRBD2
j_gene: TRBJ2-7
abundance: .
CDR3nt: TGTGCCAGCAGCCCGCCGGGGACTAGCGGCTACGAGCAGTACTTC
CDR3aa: CASSPPGTSGYEQYF

v_gene: TRBV5-1
len: 15
d_gene: TRBD2
j_gene: TRBJ2-1
abundance: .
CDR3nt: TGCGCCAGCAGCTCTGGGACTAGCGGAAACAATGAGCAGTTCTTC
CDR3aa: CASSSGTSGNNEQFF

v_gene: TRBV7-2
len: 14
d_gene: .
j_gene: TRBJ2-1
abundance: .
CDR3nt: TGTGCCAGCAGCCCAAGGGCCCAGGGGAATGAGCAGTTCTTC
CDR3aa: CASSPRAQGNEQFF

v_gene: TRBV5-6
len: 18
d_gene: TRBD2
j_gene: TRBJ2-2
abundance: .
CDR3nt: TGTGCCAGCAGCTGGGGGACGGGAGGAGCGGGAATCACCGGGGAGCTGTTTTTT
CDR3aa: CASSWGTGGAGITGELFF

v_gene: TRBV30
len: 15
d_gene: .
j_gene: TRBJ2-7
abundance: .
CDR3nt: TGTGCCTGGACCTACAGGGACCGCCCCTCCTACGAGCAGTACTTC
CDR3aa: CAWTYRDRPSYEQYF

v_gene: TRBV27
len: 13
d_gene: TRBD1
j_gene: TRBJ1-1
abundance: .
CDR3nt: TGTGCCAGCAGTATTCAGACAGGGACTGAAGCTTTCTTT
CDR3aa: CASSIQTGTEAFF

v_gene: TRBV21-1
len: 16
d_gene: .
j_gene: TRBJ2-3
abundance: .
CDR3nt: TGTGCCAGCAGCAAGGCTAGCGGGGTTACCACAGATACGCAGTATTTT
CDR3aa: CASSKASGVTTDTQYF

v_gene: TRBV7-9
len: 16
d_gene: .
j_gene: TRBJ2-4
abundance: .
CDR3nt: TGTGCCAGCAGCCTTAGGACCGCCGACTACGATCACATTCAGTACTTC
CDR3aa: CASSLRTADYDHIQYF

v_gene: TRBV28
len: 17
d_gene: TRBD2
j_gene: TRBJ2-2
abundance: .
CDR3nt: TGTGCCAGCAGTTTATTAGGGGGACTAGCAATGTCCGGGGAGCTGTTTTTT
CDR3aa: CASSLLGGLAMSGELFF

v_gene: TRBV27
len: 13
d_gene: .
j_gene: TRBJ2-7
abundance: .
CDR3nt: TGTGCCAGCAGTTTTAGAACCCTCTACGAGCAGTACTTC
CDR3aa: CASSFRTLYEQYF

v_gene: TRBV5-1
len: 13
d_gene: .
j_gene: TRBJ2-7
abundance: .
CDR3nt: TGCGCCAGCAGCTTGGGACCTCTCTACGAGCAGTACTTC
CDR3aa: CASSLGPLYEQYF

v_gene: TRBV27
len: 16
d_gene: TRBD2
j_gene: TRBJ2-2
abundance: .
CDR3nt: TGTGCCAGCAGTTTCTCGGGAGGGGGGTTCGCCGGGGAGCTGTTTTTT
CDR3aa: CASSFSGGGFAGELFF

v_gene: TRBV10-2
len: 14
d_gene: TRBD1
j_gene: TRBJ1-1
abundance: .
CDR3nt: TGCGCCAGCAGCATCGACAGGGGAGTAACTGAAGCTTTCTTT
CDR3aa: CASSIDRGVTEAFF

v_gene: TRBV27
len: 14
d_gene: .
j_gene: TRBJ2-1
abundance: .
CDR3nt: TGTGCCAGCAGTTTAAAGGCCCAGGGTTATGAGCAGTTCTTC
CDR3aa: CASSLKAQGYEQFF

v_gene: TRBV5-1
len: 15
d_gene: .
j_gene: TRBJ2-7
abundance: once
CDR3nt: TGCGCCAGCAGCTACGCCCAGGGGAGCTCCTACGAGCAGTACTTC
CDR3aa: CASSYAQGSSYEQYF

v_gene: TRBV19
len: 16
d_gene: .
j_gene: TRBJ1-1
abundance: .
CDR3nt: TGTGCCAGTTCTGAAGGGCCGGTTGGGTTGAACACTGAAGCTTTCTTT
CDR3aa: CASSEGPVGLNTEAFF

v_gene: TRBV19
len: 16
d_gene: TRBD1
j_gene: TRBJ1-5
abundance: .
CDR3nt: TGTGCCAGTAGTCCGATACAGGGGTGGAGCAATCAGCCCCAGCATTTT
CDR3aa: CASSPIQGWSNQPQHF

v_gene: TRBV11-1
len: 12
d_gene: TRBD2
j_gene: TRBJ2-7
abundance: once
CDR3nt: TGTGCCAGCACGGGGGGCTCCTACGAGCAGTACTTC
CDR3aa: CASTGGSYEQYF

v_gene: TRBV5-4
len: 13
d_gene: .
j_gene: TRBJ1-2
abundance: .
CDR3nt: TGTGCCAGCAGCTTGATGGGGGCGCTTGGCTACACCTTC
CDR3aa: CASSLMGALGYTF

v_gene: TRBV6-6
len: 11
d_gene: .
j_gene: TRBJ2-7
abundance: once
CDR3nt: TGTGCCAGCAGTTATATCTACGAGCAGTACTTC
CDR3aa: CASSYIYEQYF

v_gene: TRBV10-1
len: 12
d_gene: .
j_gene: TRBJ2-7
abundance: .
CDR3nt: TGCGCCAGCAGTGATCCGCTGCACGAGCAGTACTTC
CDR3aa: CASSDPLHEQYF

v_gene: TRBV29-1
len: 11
d_gene: .
j_gene: TRBJ2-1
abundance: .
CDR3nt: TGCAGCGTTGCAAAACAGGGAGAGCAGTTCTTC
CDR3aa: CSVAKQGEQFF

v_gene: TRBV2
len: 13
d_gene: .
j_gene: TRBJ2-3
abundance: .
CDR3nt: TGTGCCAGCAACCCCGGGGAGACAGATACGCAGTATTTT
CDR3aa: CASNPGETDTQYF

v_gene: TRBV7-9
len: 15
d_gene: TRBD1
j_gene: TRBJ2-5
abundance: .
CDR3nt: TGTGCCAGCAGCTTAGCGACAGGGAGACAAGAGACCCAGTACTTC
CDR3aa: CASSLATGRQETQYF

v_gene: TRBV5-6
len: 13
d_gene: .
j_gene: TRBJ1-2
abundance: .
CDR3nt: TGTGCCAGCAGCCCGGGGACACCCTATGGCTACACCTTC
CDR3aa: CASSPGTPYGYTF

v_gene: TRBV9
len: 13
d_gene: .
j_gene: TRBJ2-3
abundance: .
CDR3nt: TGTGCCAGCAGCGTAGCACAGGCAGATACGCAGTATTTT
CDR3aa: CASSVAQADTQYF

v_gene: TRBV4-1
len: 15
d_gene: .
j_gene: TRBJ2-5
abundance: .
CDR3nt: TGCGCCAGCAGCCGCCGAAAGGGGGTTCAAGAGACCCAGTACTTC
CDR3aa: CASSRRKGVQETQYF

v_gene: TRBV29-1
len: 12
d_gene: .
j_gene: TRBJ1-2
abundance: .
CDR3nt: TGCAGCGTTGAAGTATCAGAATATGGCTACACCTTC
CDR3aa: CSVEVSEYGYTF

v_gene: TRBV4-2
len: 14
d_gene: .
j_gene: TRBJ1-6
abundance: .
CDR3nt: TGTGCCAGCAGCCAAGCAGGGGACAATTCACCCCTCCACTTT
CDR3aa: CASSQAGDNSPLHF

v_gene: TRBV11-2
len: 15
d_gene: .
j_gene: TRBJ1-2
abundance: .
CDR3nt: TGTGCCAGCAGCTTTGACGGCACCGAGGACTATGGCTACACCTTC
CDR3aa: CASSFDGTEDYGYTF

v_gene: TRBV28
len: 12
d_gene: .
j_gene: TRBJ1-1
abundance: .
CDR3nt: TGTGCCAGCAGTTTGAGGTACACTGAAGCTTTCTTT
CDR3aa: CASSLRYTEAFF

v_gene: TRBV29-1
len: 15
d_gene: .
j_gene: TRBJ2-1
abundance: .
CDR3nt: TGCAGCGTTGAGGATCTGGAGGGGGCCTACAATGAGCAGTTCTTC
CDR3aa: CSVEDLEGAYNEQFF

v_gene: TRBV5-1
len: 13
d_gene: .
j_gene: TRBJ1-1
abundance: .
CDR3nt: TGCGCCAGCAGCCCAGTGGTGAACACTGAAGCTTTCTTT
CDR3aa: CASSPVVNTEAFF

v_gene: TRBV28
len: 16
d_gene: TRBD2
j_gene: TRBJ2-3
abundance: .
CDR3nt: TGTGCCAGCAGTTTATATTCGAGCGGGGGGATAGATACGCAGTATTTT
CDR3aa: CASSLYSSGGIDTQYF

v_gene: TRBV5-1
len: 16
d_gene: .
j_gene: TRBJ2-1
abundance: .
CDR3nt: TGCGCCAGCAGCCTCCACCCGGGACAAGGTTACAATGAGCAGTTCTTC
CDR3aa: CASSLHPGQGYNEQFF

v_gene: TRBV2
len: 14
d_gene: TRBD1
j_gene: TRBJ2-7
abundance: .
CDR3nt: TGTGCCAGCATTGCCGGGACAGACTCCTACGAGCAGTACTTC
CDR3aa: CASIAGTDSYEQYF

v_gene: TRBV19
len: 15
d_gene: .
j_gene: TRBJ2-3
abundance: .
CDR3nt: TGTGCCAGTAGTATGTTAGGGATGGTGACAGATACGCAGTATTTT
CDR3aa: CASSMLGMVTDTQYF

v_gene: TRBV5-1
len: 13
d_gene: .
j_gene: TRBJ1-1
abundance: once
CDR3nt: TGCGCCAGCGCTTGGGGGAGCTTCACTGAAGCTTTCTTT
CDR3aa: CASAWGSFTEAFF

v_gene: TRBV9
len: 15
d_gene: TRBD1
j_gene: TRBJ2-7
abundance: .
CDR3nt: TGTGCCAGCAGCGGGCCCGGGACAGGGGGCTACGAGCAGTACTTC
CDR3aa: CASSGPGTGGYEQYF

v_gene: TRBV4-2
len: 15
d_gene: TRBD2
j_gene: TRBJ2-5
abundance: once
CDR3nt: TGTGCCAGCAGCCAAGAGGTAGCGGGGGACACAAATGAATACTTC
CDR3aa: CASSQEVAGDTNEYF

v_gene: TRBV19
len: 14
d_gene: TRBD1
j_gene: TRBJ2-7
abundance: .
CDR3nt: TGTGCCAGTAGTTCGACAGGGGGCGTATCCGAGCAGTACTTC
CDR3aa: CASSSTGGVSEQYF

v_gene: TRBV29-1
len: 14
d_gene: .
j_gene: TRBJ2-5
abundance: .
CDR3nt: TGCAGCGTTGAAGATTCCCCTGCGGGGGAGACCCAGTACTTC
CDR3aa: CSVEDSPAGETQYF

v_gene: TRBV27
len: 13
d_gene: .
j_gene: TRBJ1-2
abundance: .
CDR3nt: TGTGCCAGCAGTATATCAGGGGTTGGGGGCTACACCTTC
CDR3aa: CASSISGVGGYTF

v_gene: TRBV13
len: 13
d_gene: .
j_gene: TRBJ2-7
abundance: .
CDR3nt: TGTGCCAGCAGCTCCTCTCTGTCCTACGAGCAGTACTTC
CDR3aa: CASSSSLSYEQYF

v_gene: TRBV27
len: 13
d_gene: .
j_gene: TRBJ2-2
abundance: .
CDR3nt: TGTGCCAGCAGTATAAGGGTCGGCGGGGAGCTGTTTTTT
CDR3aa: CASSIRVGGELFF

v_gene: TRBV7-9
len: 13
d_gene: .
j_gene: TRBJ1-5
abundance: few
CDR3nt: TGTGCCAGCAGCTTAGGGGCGAATCAGCCCCAGCATTTT
CDR3aa: CASSLGANQPQHF